The T cell receptor (beta chain) under discussion was sequenced for a study of memory CD4+ T cells and cytomegalovirus serostatus. Sequencing was performed with immunoSEQ multiplex PCR; in TCRdb, only in-frame clones are kept and a portion is missing. This sample has under 55,000 clones, with roughly 79% found just once. The sort gate was single viable CD3+CD4+CD8-CD45RO+ cells for memory CD4+ T cells. The sequencing sample was made of memory CD4+ T cells from blood. The TCR originated in an adult in good health and CMV-seronegative.

CDR3 nucleotide sequence: TGTGCCAGCACGAGAACAGGGGAGGGTGAAAAACTGTTTTTT. As protein: CASTRTGEGEKLFF. The rearrangement joins TRBV5-6 to TRBJ1-4, with 7 bases identical to TRBD1. The germline V gene has CDR1 SGHDT and CDR2 YYEEEE. CDR3 length: 14 amino acids. V gave up 6 bases and J gave up 7 bases; unmatched junction bases: 9.